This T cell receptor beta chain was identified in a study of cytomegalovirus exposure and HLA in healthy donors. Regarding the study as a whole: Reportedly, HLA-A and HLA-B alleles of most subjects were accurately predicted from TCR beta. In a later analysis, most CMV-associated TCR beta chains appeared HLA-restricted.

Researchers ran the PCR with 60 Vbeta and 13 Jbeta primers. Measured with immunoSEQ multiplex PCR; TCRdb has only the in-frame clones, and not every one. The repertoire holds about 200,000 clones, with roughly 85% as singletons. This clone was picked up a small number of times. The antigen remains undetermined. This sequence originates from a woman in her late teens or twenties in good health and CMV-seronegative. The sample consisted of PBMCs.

CDR3 sequence reads: CSVELRETIAYNEQFF. The CDR3 region has the DNA TGCAGCGTTGAACTTCGCGAAACTATCGCCTACAATGAGCAGTTCTTC. The rearrangement joins TRBV29-1 to TRBJ2-1; D gene ambiguous. CDR3 length: 16 residues. Germline CDR1 reads SQVTM; CDR2 reads ANQGSEA. V was clipped by 2 bases and J by 2 bases, with 16 bases between them.